This entry lists 23 T cell receptor beta chains sequenced from one sample in a study of CD8 T cells in Susac syndrome. Random-hexamer reverse transcription was applied to about 0.5 to 1 ug RNA. TCRdb called the immunoSEQ multiplex PCR reads again in MiXCR, with one record for every CDR3 protein. The repertoire holds about 140,000 distinct CDR3 sequences, with just under 95% as singletons. Sequencing was performed on CD4+ T cells from PBMCs. The receptors stem from a human donor with Susac syndrome.

The chain uses TRBV29-1 and TRBJ2-3, with no clear D. This CDR3 region has 12 residues. The V gene's germline CDR1 is SQVTM and CDR2 ANQGSEA. V lost 7 bases, J lost 1 base, and 9 bases lay in between. The CDR3 reads CSAALGTDTQYF. Here the CDR3 DNA reads TGCAGCGCGGCCCTAGGCACAGATACGCAGTATTTT.

The rearrangement uses TRBV7-9 and TRBJ1-6; D uncertain. Germline V gives CDR1 SEHNR, CDR2 FQNEAQ (reference sequence). Between the trimmed V and J ends, which lost 1 base and 10 bases, there was a span of 5 bases. The CDR3 has 12 amino acids. CDR3 sequence (DNA): TGTGCCAGCAGCTTAGGTCCGTCACCCCTCCACTTT. Residues: CASSLGPSPLHF.

CDR3 loop: CSVGTGWEKLFF. CDR3 DNA sequence: TGCAGCGTTGGGACAGGGTGGGAAAAACTGTTTTTT. This chain links TRBV29-1 with TRBJ1-4, with 8 positions matching TRBD1. The CDR3 is 12 residues long. J gave up 8 bases and V 4 bases, and 3 bases lay outside the gene matches. Germline V gene sequence: CDR1 SQVTM, CDR2 ANQGSEA.

The CDR3 sequence is CASSPQQTGLAVGTDTQYF. In nucleotides, the CDR3 is TGTGCCAGCAGCCCCCAACAGACCGGACTAGCGGTCGGCACAGATACGCAGTATTTT. The chain carries TRBV14 and TRBJ2-3; TRBD2 matches 10 bases. Germline CDR1 and CDR2: SGHDN and FVKESK. V shed 4 bases and J 1 base; nucleotides not matched to a gene: 14. The CDR3 consists of 19 residues.

The chain combines TRBV6-5 with TRBJ2-3; 8 bases map to TRBD2. The germline V gene encodes CDR1 MNHEY and CDR2 SVGAGI. The CDR3 totals 17 residues. With 2 bases clipped from V and 0 bases from J, the junction kept 7 bases outside the gene matches. The CDR3, as DNA: TGTGCCAGCAGTTACGCGGGGGGCCGCCTCAGCACAGATACGCAGTATTTT. Protein: CASSYAGGRLSTDTQYF.

The rearrangement uses TRBV7-2 and TRBJ2-3; tentatively, D is TRBD2 (6 bases). The CDR3 loop spans 14 amino acids. CDR1 and CDR2 (germline): SGHTA, FQGNSA. Between the trimmed V and J ends, which lost 4 bases and 0 bases, there was a span of 8 bases. The CDR3 coding sequence is TGTGCCAGCAGCTCGGGACTTAGCACAGATACGCAGTATTTT. Translated, it gives CASSSGLSTDTQYF. The full variable domain, with the rest looked up from reference TRBV7-2 and TRBJ2-3, is GAGVSQSPSNKVTEKGKDVELRCDPISGHTALYWYRQSLGQGLEFLIYFQGNSAPDKSGLPSDRFSAERTGGSVSTLTIQRTQQEDSAVYLCASSSGLSTDTQYFGPGTRLTVL.

The chain joins TRBV3-1 to TRBJ2-3; D call uncertain. Deletions cut 0 bases from V and 6 bases from J, with 10 bases between. Per germline, CDR1 LGHDT and CDR2 YNNKEL (reference sequence). This CDR3 is 14 amino acids long. The CDR3 region has the DNA TGTGCCAGCAGCCAAGATGAGGTAGTGGATACGCAGTATTTT. This gives the protein CASSQDEVVDTQYF.

The chain is built from TRBV29-1 and TRBJ1-3; D uncertain. This CDR3 has 13 amino acids. V lost 2 bases and J lost 0, with 5 bases in between. CDR1 SQVTM and CDR2 ANQGSEA come from the germline V gene. Here the CDR3 reads CSVESHSGNTIYF. CDR3 nucleotides: TGCAGCGTTGAATCGCACTCTGGAAACACCATATATTTT. The variable domain in full, with the rest retrieved from reference TRBV29-1 and TRBJ1-3, is SAVISQKPSRDICQRGTSLTIQCQVDSQVTMMFWYRQQPGQSLTLIATANQGSEATYESGFVIDKFPISRPNLTFSTLTVSNMSPEDSSIYLCSVESHSGNTIYFGEGSWLTVV.

This chain uses TRBV6-6 with TRBJ2-3; TRBD1 matches at 8 bases. Germline CDR1 reads MNHNY; CDR2 reads SVGAGI (reference sequence). With 6 bases clipped from V and 6 bases from J, the junction kept 8 bases outside the gene matches. CDR3 length: 14 amino acids. CDR3 DNA: TGTGCCAGCAGCCCGGGACAGGCCCTCGATACGCAGTATTTT. This codes for CASSPGQALDTQYF.

The genes are TRBV5-1 and TRBJ2-5; TRBD1 agrees at 7 bases. The CDR3 is made up of 14 amino acids. Looked up from germline, CDR1 is SGHRS and CDR2 is YFSETQ. The V gene end was trimmed by 4 bases and the J gene end by 2 bases; junction bases not matched to a gene: 5. The DNA of the CDR3 is TGCGCCAGCAGCAGAACGGACAGGCAAGAGACCCAGTACTTC. Translated: CASSRTDRQETQYF.

This clonotype was counted a single time. The gene calls are TRBV30 and TRBJ2-1; D possibly uses TRBD1 or TRBD2 (5 bases each). V was shortened by 7 bases and J by 10 bases, with 17 bases between the two germline ends. The CDR3 covers 12 residues. Germline loops: CDR1 GTSNPN, CDR2 SVGIG (reference sequence). In DNA, the CDR3 is TGTGCCTCCTTGACGGGGCTACGGGAGCAGTTCTTC. Its translation is CASLTGLREQFF.

This chain links TRBV18 with TRBJ1-3; unclear D gene. Germline V lookup: CDR1 KGHSH, CDR2 LQKENI. The CDR3 length is 13 residues. With 3 bases removed from V and 0 bases from J, the gap between germline ends came to 3 bases. The CDR3 loop is CASSPRSGNTIYF. Written as DNA, the CDR3 is TGTGCCAGCTCACCCCGCTCTGGAAACACCATATATTTT.

J is TRBJ1-1 and V is TRBV18; 7 bases fit TRBD1. The CDR3 is 15 residues long. The ends lost 2 bases at V and 0 bases at J; junction bases unmatched: 3. The germline CDR1 and CDR2 sequences are KGHSH and LQKENI. For the CDR3, the DNA is TGTGCCAGCTCACCAACAACAGGGGTGAACACTGAAGCTTTCTTT. Translating it yields CASSPTTGVNTEAFF.

The chain is built from TRBV7-2 and TRBJ2-5; D unclear. V gave up 1 base and J gave up 2 bases, with 8 bases separating them. Germline V lookup: CDR1 SGHTA, CDR2 FQGNSA. The CDR3 extends over 14 amino acids. CDR3: CASSLESAQETQYF. As DNA, the CDR3 is TGTGCCAGCAGCTTAGAGTCAGCTCAAGAGACCCAGTACTTC.

The chain recombines TRBV7-2 with TRBJ1-5; D unresolved. V lost 0 bases to trimming and J lost 7 bases, with 13 bases between them. Germline CDR1 is SGHTA and CDR2 is FQGNSA. The length of the CDR3 is 15 residues. The CDR3, as DNA: TGTGCCAGCAGCTTAGCGGCGGCAGGTCGGCAGCCCCAGCATTTT. This translates into CASSLAAAGRQPQHF.

This sequence joins TRBV30 and TRBJ1-3; D is ambiguous. V lost 2 bases and J 9 bases, leaving 11 bases between the germline ends. CDR1 GTSNPN and CDR2 SVGIG come from the germline V gene (reference sequence). This CDR3 has 12 residues. The CDR3 loop reads CAWSFRTPTIYF. CDR3 in DNA: TGTGCCTGGAGTTTCCGGACCCCCACCATATATTTT.

The CDR3 region is CASSLAQGRPTDTQYF. CDR3 nucleotide sequence: TGTGCCAGCAGCTTAGCCCAAGGGAGACCCACAGATACGCAGTATTTT. The V gene is TRBV11-2, the J gene TRBJ2-3, with a weak D call TRBD2 (5 bases). V shed 1 base and J shed 2 bases, with 13 bases lying between them. Germline values: CDR1 SGHAT, CDR2 FQNNGV. The CDR3 extends over 16 amino acids.

V and J are TRBV18 and TRBJ2-7; D possibly uses TRBD1 or TRBD2 (5 bases each). The germline CDR1 and CDR2 sequences are KGHSH and LQKENI. The CDR3 has 15 residues. V gave up 1 base and J gave up 3 bases, with 13 bases separating them. DNA of the CDR3: TGTGCCAGCTCACCACAACCTGGGACGAGCTACGAGCAGTACTTC. Its protein is CASSPQPGTSYEQYF.

V usage is TRBV5-1 and J usage is TRBJ2-3, with D unclear. The length of the CDR3 is 14 residues. CDR1 is SGHRS, CDR2 YFSETQ, per germline. V was shortened by 0 bases and J by 8 bases, with 13 bases between the two germline ends. CDR3 sequence reads: CASSLEVWGRTQYF. CDR3 nucleotide sequence: TGCGCCAGCAGCTTGGAAGTTTGGGGTCGTACGCAGTATTTT.

The J gene is TRBJ2-1, the V gene TRBV7-9, with a possible D match to TRBD2 (5 bases). V was pared by 3 bases and J by 4 bases, with 13 bases between. CDR3 length equals 15 residues. Germline CDR1 reads SEHNR; CDR2 reads FQNEAQ (reference sequence). The CDR3 DNA follows: TGTGCCAGCAGCTTCCGCGGGCTTCTTTACAATGAGCAGTTCTTC. This encodes CASSFRGLLYNEQFF. Full variable domain (rest looked up from reference TRBV7-9 and TRBJ2-1): DTGVSQNPRHKITKRGQNVTFRCDPISEHNRLYWYRQTLGQGPEFLTYFQNEAQLEKSRLLSDRFSAERPKGSFSTLEIQRTEQGDSAMYLCASSFRGLLYNEQFFGPGTRLTVL.

J is TRBJ2-5 and V is TRBV10-3; D is possibly TRBD2 (6 bases). The CDR3 has 13 residues. Per the germline V gene, CDR1 is ENHRY and CDR2 is SYGVKD. Trimming pared 10 bases from V and 1 base from J, leaving 13 bases between. This CDR3 is CATRTGGQETQYF. The CDR3 bases are TGTGCCACCCGCACCGGGGGCCAAGAGACCCAGTACTTC.

The chain couples TRBV20-1 to TRBJ1-2, with 7 bases aligning to TRBD1. Germline CDR1 is DFQATT and CDR2 is SNEGSKA (reference sequence). Losses at the gene ends were 6 bases for V and 1 base for J; bases not matched to a gene: 11. The CDR3 runs to 15 residues. CDR3 sequence: CSAKGQPLNNYGYTF. In nucleotides, the CDR3 is TGCAGTGCAAAGGGACAGCCCCTGAATAACTATGGCTACACCTTC.

A remark on this clonotype: At one boundary the junction diverges from the germline segment, which might be a read error. V is TRBV3-1 and J is TRBJ2-7; TRBD2 aligns across 8 bases. CDR3 size: 16 residues. Germline V gene data show CDR1 as LGHDT and CDR2 as YNNKEL (reference sequence). The CDR3 spells CASSPSGAGASSEQYF. CDR3 in DNA: TGTGCCAGCAGCCCCAGTGGAGCGGGAGCTTCCTCCGAGCAGTACTTC.